This record covers a single T cell receptor beta chain. Its antigen remains unknown. These data come from a study of blood T cells in healthy people across ages. General observations from the study: Long-lived donors carried more naive CD4+ cells and greater diversity than aged donors.

Germline lookup yields CDR1 SGHAT and CDR2 FQNNGV. The V gene lost 3 bases and the J gene lost 4 bases, with 22 bases spanning the gap. The CDR3 spans 17 residues. With a J-beta primer mix and a sample-barcoded 5' primer, a second PCR ran about 6 to 11 cycles. TCRdb fed the 5' RACE reads into MiXCR, producing one record per CDR3 protein. Of roughly 1,500,000 distinct CDR3 sequences in the sample, about 43% were seen once. Material for sequencing was blood. The source is a young woman in good health. The rearrangement links TRBV11-2 to TRBJ2-7; D perhaps matches TRBD1 (5 bases). The CDR3 region is CASSLGPGQGKIYEQYF. The DNA for the CDR3 is TGTGCCAGCAGCTTGGGTCCGGGCCAGGGAAAGATTTACGAGCAGTACTTC.